These 25 T cell receptor beta chains were all obtained from the same sample, sequenced in a study of blood T cells in healthy people across ages. A second PCR, run for roughly 7 to 12 cycles, used a sample-barcoded 5' primer plus a J-beta primer mix. From the 5' RACE reads, TCRdb called clonotypes with MiXCR, one entry per CDR3 protein. The data show about 930,000 distinct CDR3 sequences, roughly 29% seen once. These data were likewise used in another study, on T cells of mothers and their children.

The sample comprised blood. Every receptor here comes from a woman in her 40s in good health.

As for this clonotype: This may come from a read error, since a much larger clone is one base off. This rearrangement joins TRBV12-3 or TRBV12-4 to TRBJ1-2; 10 bases are shared with TRBD1. The CDR3 runs to 14 residues. The CDR3 DNA sequence: TGTGCCAGCAGTCTACAGACAGGGGGCTACGGCTACATCTTC. Translation gives CASSLQTGGYGYIF.

The chain carries TRBV25-1 and TRBJ2-2; D uncertain. Germline CDR1 and CDR2: MGHDK and SYGVNS. This CDR3 is built from 14 residues. The germline V and J ends were trimmed by 1 base and 6 bases, with 9 bases remaining between them. The CDR3 coding sequence is TGTGCCAGCAGTGAATCCGTCACTGCCGGGGAGCTGTTTTTT. Translated, it gives CASSESVTAGELFF.

This clonotype was observed once. This chain links TRBV12-3 or TRBV12-4 with TRBJ2-2; D remains unclear. V was clipped by 6 bases and J by 1 base, with 9 bases between them. The CDR3 totals 14 residues. The CDR3 protein is CASRSTVNTGELFF. CDR3 bases: TGTGCCAGCAGGTCCACAGTGAACACCGGGGAGCTGTTTTTT.

The sample holds many counts of this clonotype. This chain connects TRBV15 to TRBJ2-1; 7 positions match TRBD1. Germline V CDR1 and CDR2: LNHNV, YYDKDF (reference sequence). The CDR3 runs 14 residues. J gave up 12 bases and V 3 bases, and 11 bases lay outside the gene matches. The CDR3 spells CATSRPESTGRQFF. DNA for the CDR3: TGTGCCACCAGCAGGCCCGAGTCGACAGGGCGGCAGTTCTTC.

The V gene is TRBV20-1, the J gene TRBJ1-1; tentatively, D is TRBD1 (5 bases). CDR1 is DFQATT and CDR2 is SNEGSKA in the germline V gene (reference sequence). CDR3 length: 14 amino acids. V shed 6 bases and J shed 7 bases, with 21 bases lying between them. The chain's CDR3 is CSAPPGAGPYEAFF. CDR3 nucleotides: TGCAGTGCCCCGCCCGGGGCAGGACCCTATGAAGCTTTCTTT.

In its sample, this clonotype was seen many times. The chain has TRBV12-5 and TRBJ2-1; 8 bases fit TRBD1. CDR1 LGHNT and CDR2 FRNRAP come from the germline V gene. Unmatched junction bases numbered 4, after V lost 6 bases and J lost 6 bases. The length of the CDR3 is 13 residues. Here the CDR3 DNA reads TGTGCTAGTGGCCCAGGGGGCGGCAATGAGCAGTTCTTC. Its translation is CASGPGGGNEQFF.

This clonotype was seen ten or more times. V usage is TRBV4-1 and J usage is TRBJ2-7; 7 bases match TRBD1. The V gene's germline CDR1 is MGHRA and CDR2 YSYEKL. This CDR3 has 16 residues. J was trimmed by 1 base and V by 1 base; bases with no gene match: 7. CDR3 nucleotide sequence: TGCGCCAGCAGCCAAGTCACCCTGACAGGGTCCTACGAGCAGTACTTC. Amino acid sequence: CASSQVTLTGSYEQYF.

The chain carries TRBV5-1 and TRBJ2-5; 8 bases fit TRBD2. Germline values: CDR1 SGHRS, CDR2 YFSETQ. This CDR3 spans 17 amino acids. V was clipped by 4 bases and J by 1 base; unmatched bases: 12. The CDR3 DNA follows: TGCGCCAGCAGCCCACCCAGCGGGGGACTGTTCCAAGAGACCCAGTACTTC. This translates into CASSPPSGGLFQETQYF.

This clonotype was observed a few times. One junction end disagrees with the germline gene, perhaps due to a read error. The chain joins TRBV25-1 to TRBJ2-7; D ambiguous. This CDR3 comprises 13 residues. The germline CDR1 and CDR2 sequences are MGHDK and SYGVNS. DNA for the CDR3: TGTGCCAGCAGTGATTTGAGATCCTACGGGCAGTACTTC. This encodes CASSDLRSYGQYF.

V and J are TRBV5-5 and TRBJ1-3; D is unresolved. Trimming removed 0 bases from V and 4 bases from J, with 17 bases in between. The CDR3 sequence is 17 residues long. CDR1 and CDR2 (germline): SGHKS, YYEKEE (reference sequence). The CDR3 region has the DNA TGTGCCAGCAGCTTGGCGGCGGGCGCTCTTTACGGAAACACCATATATTTT. This encodes CASSLAAGALYGNTIYF.

This clonotype was recorded a few times. The chain joins TRBV20-1 to TRBJ2-3; the D gene is possibly TRBD2 (6 bases). Trimming stripped 7 bases from V and 0 bases from J, with 17 bases between. CDR3 length: 15 residues. Germline values: CDR1 DFQATT, CDR2 SNEGSKA (reference sequence). In DNA, the CDR3 is TGCAGTGTCCCCGTGGGGGGAATTAGCACAGATACGCAGTATTTT. This gives the protein CSVPVGGISTDTQYF.

As concerns this clonotype: Just one base apart from a much larger clone, this may be a read error. The V call is TRBV12-3 or TRBV12-4, the J call TRBJ2-3, with 7 bases fitting TRBD1. Trimming removed 5 bases from V and 6 bases from J; junction bases left unmatched: 8. This CDR3 has 14 amino acids. This chain's CDR3 is CASSPRGSGDTQYF. CDR3 in DNA: TGTGCCAGCAGTCCCAGGGGGTCCGGGGATACGCAGTATTTT.

V gene TRBV7-8 combines with J gene TRBJ1-6; 7 bases agree with TRBD1. Germline trimming cut 2 bases from V and 13 bases from J; bases unmatched to any gene: 11. The CDR3 sequence is 15 residues long. From germline, CDR1 is SGHVS and CDR2 FQNEAQ. CDR3 residues: CASSLQSQGEAPLHF. DNA for the CDR3: TGTGCCAGCAGCTTACAGAGCCAGGGGGAGGCCCCCCTCCACTTT. The full variable domain, with the rest looked up from reference TRBV7-8 and TRBJ1-6, is GAGVSQSPRYKVAKRGQDVALRCDPISGHVSLFWYQQALGQGPEFLTYFQNEAQLDKSGLPSDRFFAERPEGSVSTLKIQRTQQEDSAVYLCASSLQSQGEAPLHFGNGTRLTVT.

This clonotype was seen repeatedly, ten times or more. The CDR3 region has the DNA TGTGCCAGCAGCTTGGTGGGACAAAGGGCCTACGAGCAGTACTTC. Its protein product is CASSLVGQRAYEQYF. The chain is built from TRBV5-6 and TRBJ2-7; D is possibly TRBD1 (6 bases). Germline values: CDR1 SGHDT, CDR2 YYEEEE. Trimming removed 0 bases at V and 2 bases at J, with 12 bases between. This CDR3 has 15 residues.

The chain links TRBV12-3 or TRBV12-4 to TRBJ2-5, with D maybe TRBD2 (5 bases). The closer fit of TRBJ2-7 to the DNA end suggests the J call may be wrong. This CDR3 has 14 residues. In DNA, the CDR3 is TGTGCCAGCAGTTTCTCTGACGTGAGGGACGAGCAGTACTTC. Its translation is CASSFSDVRDEQYF.

The chain combines TRBV10-3 with TRBJ2-7; 14 positions agree with TRBD2. V gave up 4 bases and J gave up 0 bases; unmatched junction bases: 5. CDR3 length: 17 amino acids. The germline V gene has CDR1 ENHRY and CDR2 SYGVKD. The CDR3 is CAISGGLAGEISYEQYF. For the CDR3, the DNA is TGTGCCATCAGTGGGGGACTAGCGGGGGAGATCTCCTACGAGCAGTACTTC.

There are many counts of this clonotype. CDR3 loop: CATSRSGGATDTQYF. CDR3 DNA: TGTGCCACCAGCAGGAGCGGGGGGGCGACAGATACGCAGTATTTT. This chain joins TRBV15 and TRBJ2-3; 10 bases fit TRBD2. The CDR3 covers 15 residues. The germline CDR1 and CDR2 sequences are LNHNV and YYDKDF (reference sequence). Trimming took 3 bases from V and 3 from J; bases not matched to a gene: 3. The whole variable domain, filled in from reference TRBV15 and TRBJ2-3, reads DAMVIQNPRYQVTQFGKPVTLSCSQTLNHNVMYWYQQKSSQAPKLLFHYYDKDFNNEADTPDNFQSRRPNTSFCFLDIRSPGLGDTAMYLCATSRSGGATDTQYFGPGTRLTVL.

Concerning this clonotype itself: Being one base from a much bigger clone, this may be a read error. This chain joins TRBV5-1 and TRBJ2-4, with a tentative D call TRBD1 (6 bases). The DNA end is more similar to TRBJ2-7, so the J call may be wrong. Germline CDR1 reads SGHRS; CDR2 reads YFSETQ. The CDR3 is 15 amino acids. In nucleotides, the CDR3 is TGCGCCAGCAGCTTAGTACAGGGATTGGTCTACGAGCAGTACTTC. It codes for CASSLVQGLVYEQYF.

This clonotype showed up just a few times. The chain has TRBV13 and TRBJ2-7; the match to TRBD2 covers 9 bases. CDR1 is PRHDT, CDR2 FYEKMQ, per germline (reference sequence). The CDR3 extends over 15 amino acids. V was pared by 4 bases and J by 3 bases, with 7 bases of the junction left unmatched. CDR3 sequence (DNA): TGTGCCAGCAGCTCCAACACAGCGGGGGGCTACGAGCAGTACTTC. Protein: CASSSNTAGGYEQYF.

The table lists this clonotype with a few counts. The DNA of the CDR3 is TGCAGTGCTATAAGGGGGCTGGCGAGTGGGGCCAACGTCCTGACTTTC. Its protein product is CSAIRGLASGANVLTF. The V gene is TRBV20-1, the J gene TRBJ2-6; TRBD1 matches at 7 bases. Trimming took 4 bases from V and 3 from J; bases not matched to a gene: 9. The CDR3 length is 16 residues. The germline V gene encodes CDR1 DFQATT and CDR2 SNEGSKA (reference sequence).

This clonotype has at least ten counts. This chain links TRBV7-3 with TRBJ1-2, with D possibly TRBD1 on 5 matching bases. This CDR3 contains 15 residues. The V gene's germline CDR1 is SGHTA and CDR2 FQGTGA. With 3 bases removed from V and 0 bases from J, the gap between germline ends came to 11 bases. CDR3 nucleotides: TGTGCCAGCAGCTTCGACAGCCGGACTAACTATGGCTACACCTTC. Amino acids: CASSFDSRTNYGYTF. The whole variable domain, remainder taken from reference TRBV7-3 and TRBJ1-2, is GAGVSQTPSNKVTEKGKYVELRCDPISGHTALYWYRQSLGQGPEFLIYFQGTGAADDSGLPNDRFFAVRPEGSVSTLKIQRTERGDSAVYLCASSFDSRTNYGYTFGSGTRLTVV.

This clonotype appeared many times. The CDR3, as DNA: TGTGCCAGCAGCCCCCGGGACAGGGGATTAGGCTACACCTTC. This gives the protein CASSPRDRGLGYTF. The rearrangement links TRBV27 to TRBJ1-2; 10 positions match TRBD1. There are 14 residues in the CDR3. V lost 6 bases to trimming and J lost 8 bases; unmatched junction nucleotides: 9. The germline CDR1 and CDR2 sequences are MNHEY and SMNVEV (reference sequence).

The J gene is TRBJ2-7, the V gene TRBV20-1, with D possibly being TRBD1 (6 bases). This CDR3 contains 14 residues. The V gene's germline CDR1 is DFQATT and CDR2 SNEGSKA (reference sequence). Deletions cut 6 bases from V and 1 base from J, with 16 bases between. CDR3 nucleotide sequence: TGCAGTGCCTTACGAGGGGGTCGTTCCTACGAGCAGTACTTC. This encodes CSALRGGRSYEQYF.

The rearrangement uses TRBV28 and TRBJ1-1; the D gene is possibly TRBD1 (5 bases). V was pared by 4 bases and J by 1 base, with 10 bases between. In germline, CDR1 is MDHEN, CDR2 SYDVKM. The CDR3 length is 14 residues. The CDR3, as DNA: TGTGCCAGCAGTTCCGGGGCAGAGAACACTGAAGCTTTCTTT. It is translated as CASSSGAENTEAFF. Drawing the rest from reference TRBV28 and TRBJ1-1, the complete variable domain is DVKVTQSSRYLVKRTGEKVFLECVQDMDHENMFWYRQDPGLGLRLIYFSYDVKMKEKGDIPEGYSVSREKKERFSLILESASTNQTSMYLCASSSGAENTEAFFGQGTRLTVV.

The genes are TRBV12-5 and TRBJ1-2; possible D gene TRBD1, 5 bases. Trimming cost V 0 bases and J 7 bases, with 18 bases left between them. This CDR3 is 16 amino acids long. Germline V CDR1 and CDR2: LGHNT, FRNRAP. CDR3 protein: CASGLVLSRGAGGYTF. CDR3 bases: TGTGCTAGTGGTTTGGTACTTTCCCGCGGGGCCGGTGGCTACACCTTC.